The next 18 T cell receptor beta chains were all read from a single sample in a study of blood T cells in healthy people across ages. Primed by a sample-barcoded 5' primer and a J-beta primer mix, a second PCR proceeded for 7 to 11 cycles. A single record per CDR3 protein comes from TCRdb applying MiXCR to the 5' RACE reads. The sample consists of about 680,000 distinct CDR3 sequences, more than 40% of them appearing once. The sample consisted of blood. The receptor set was obtained from a woman aged 60-70 years in good health.

The chain's CDR3 is CASSLAGGLAGVRYF. The CDR3 nucleotides read TGTGCCAGCAGCTTAGCGGGGGGACTAGCGGGAGTACGGTACTTC. The chain is built from TRBV7-8 and TRBJ2-5, with 14 bases identical to TRBD2. The J segment lost 13 bases and the V segment lost 0 bases, leaving 7 bases of the junction unmatched. The length of the CDR3 is 15 residues. Germline CDR1 reads SGHVS; CDR2 reads FQNEAQ. Using reference TRBV7-8 and TRBJ2-5 for the parts outside the CDR3, the full variable domain is GAGVSQSPRYKVAKRGQDVALRCDPISGHVSLFWYQQALGQGPEFLTYFQNEAQLDKSGLPSDRFFAERPEGSVSTLKIQRTQQEDSAVYLCASSLAGGLAGVRYFGPGTRLLVL.

This chain joins TRBV7-2 and TRBJ1-4; D not resolved. Germline V CDR1 and CDR2: SGHTA, FQGNSA. The CDR3 length is 15 residues. Between the trimmed V and J ends, which lost 5 bases and 0 bases, there was a span of 10 bases. The CDR3 spells CASSPAPATNEKLFF. Here the CDR3 DNA reads TGTGCCAGCAGCCCTGCCCCTGCAACTAATGAAAAACTGTTTTTT.

This clonotype was counted once. The rearrangement links TRBV20-1 to TRBJ2-1, with D possibly TRBD1 on 5 matching bases. Trimming cost V 6 bases and J 9 bases, with 15 bases left between them. The CDR3 loop spans 12 amino acids. Germline V CDR1 and CDR2: DFQATT, SNEGSKA (reference sequence). CDR3 residues: CSAGRTWGEQFF. The CDR3 region has the DNA TGCAGTGCGGGCCGGACATGGGGTGAGCAGTTCTTC.

A remark on this clonotype: A single base separates this from a much larger clone, so it may be a read error. This chain uses TRBV29-1 with TRBJ1-1; maybe TRBD1 (5 bases). Germline values: CDR1 SQVTM, CDR2 ANQGSEA. V was trimmed by 3 bases and J by 0 bases, leaving 14 bases between them. The CDR3 has 15 amino acids. The CDR3 here is CSVDAGWGMNTEAFF. The CDR3 DNA sequence: TGCAGCGTTGACGCAGGGTGGGGGATGAACACTGAAGCTTTCTTT.

The chain carries TRBV20-1 and TRBJ1-5; D is possibly TRBD1 (5 bases). The CDR3 length is 16 residues. V was clipped by 5 bases and J by 2 bases, with 19 bases between them. Per the germline V gene, CDR1 is DFQATT and CDR2 is SNEGSKA (reference sequence). The CDR3 spells CSAEKGPHDGNQPQHF. The CDR3 DNA sequence: TGCAGTGCTGAAAAGGGGCCCCACGATGGCAATCAGCCCCAGCATTTT.

The chain combines TRBV20-1 with TRBJ2-7; 9 nucleotides match TRBD2. V trimming: 3 bases; J trimming: 0 bases; junction bases outside the gene matches: 3. Germline V gene sequence: CDR1 DFQATT, CDR2 SNEGSKA (reference sequence). This CDR3 is built from 14 residues. CDR3 loop: CSARATSGSYEQYF. CDR3 DNA sequence: TGCAGTGCTAGGGCGACTAGCGGCTCCTACGAGCAGTACTTC.

This clonotype was counted ten times or more. The chain carries TRBV20-1 and TRBJ2-7; D is uncertain. The V end was cut by 8 bases, the J end by 2 bases, with 19 bases between. The CDR3 covers 14 residues. Per germline, CDR1 DFQATT and CDR2 SNEGSKA (reference sequence). The CDR3 nucleotides are TGCAGTACCACTCAGCGCTCGTCAACCTACGAGCAGTACTTC. This translates into CSTTQRSSTYEQYF.

The J gene is TRBJ2-1, the V gene TRBV6-5, with TRBD1 matching over 7 bases. V gave up 6 bases and J gave up 4 bases; unmatched junction bases: 6. The CDR3 consists of 14 residues. Germline V CDR1 and CDR2: MNHEY, SVGAGI. CDR3 DNA sequence: TGTGCCAGCAGCCGGGACAGAATGTACAATGAGCAGTTCTTC. Its translation is CASSRDRMYNEQFF.

The genes are TRBV5-4 and TRBJ2-5; 7 positions agree with TRBD2. There are 15 residues in the CDR3. Trimming took 6 bases from V and 1 from J; bases not matched to a gene: 9. Germline CDR1 reads SGHNT; CDR2 reads YYREEE (reference sequence). CDR3 in amino acids: CASNEGGPAQETQYF. The CDR3 DNA is TGTGCCAGCAATGAGGGAGGGCCTGCCCAAGAGACCCAGTACTTC. The full variable domain, with the rest looked up from reference TRBV5-4 and TRBJ2-5, is ETGVTQSPTHLIKTRGQQVTLRCSSQSGHNTVSWYQQALGQGPQFIFQYYREEENGRGNFPPRFSGLQFPNYSSELNVNALELDDSALYLCASNEGGPAQETQYFGPGTRLLVL.

This chain uses TRBV7-6 with TRBJ1-4, with D unresolved. Trimming took off 5 bases at V and 8 bases at J, with 12 bases between the two ends. This CDR3 has 13 amino acids. Germline lookup yields CDR1 SGHVS and CDR2 FNYEAQ. CDR3 nucleotide sequence: TGTGCCAGCAGCGCGAGACCGGGCGAAAAACTGTTTTTT. Its translation: CASSARPGEKLFF.

The CDR3 protein is CASSLGPQNNQETQYF. In DNA, the CDR3 is TGCGCCAGCAGCTTGGGCCCACAAAACAACCAAGAGACCCAGTACTTC. The chain employs TRBV5-1 and TRBJ2-5; D is ambiguous. The V end lost 0 bases, the J end lost 0 bases, and 12 bases lay between the germline ends. Germline CDR1 is SGHRS and CDR2 is YFSETQ. The CDR3 spans 16 residues.

V gene TRBV11-2 combines with J gene TRBJ2-2, with TRBD1 as a possible D gene (5 bases). The germline V and J ends were trimmed by 0 bases and 8 bases, with 10 bases remaining between them. The length of the CDR3 is 14 residues. The germline V gene encodes CDR1 SGHAT and CDR2 FQNNGV. The CDR3 spells CASSLDRDSGELFF. The CDR3 DNA is TGTGCCAGCAGCTTAGACAGGGATTCTGGGGAGCTGTTTTTT.

This clonotype was counted many times. The chain combines TRBV20-1 with TRBJ1-4; 7 bases are shared with TRBD1. This CDR3 is built from 14 residues. Germline CDR1 and CDR2: DFQATT and SNEGSKA (reference sequence). CDR3 coding DNA: TGCGGAAAAACAGGGGCTCGTGGTAATGAAAAACTGTTTTTT. Translation gives CGKTGARGNEKLFF.

This clonotype was observed once. The genes are TRBV5-1 and TRBJ2-1; 8 nucleotides match TRBD1. This CDR3 spans 16 amino acids. Germline loops: CDR1 SGHRS, CDR2 YFSETQ. The trim removed 0 bases at V and 4 bases at J, leaving 6 bases unmatched. The chain's CDR3 is CASSLGTGGFYNEQFF. The CDR3 DNA reads TGCGCCAGCAGCTTGGGAACAGGGGGATTTTACAATGAGCAGTTCTTC.

The chain employs TRBV7-3 and TRBJ2-1; unclear D gene. V lost 2 bases, J lost 9 bases, and 14 bases lay in between. This CDR3 has 14 amino acids. Germline lookup yields CDR1 SGHTA and CDR2 FQGTGA. CDR3 nucleotide sequence: TGTGCCAGCAGCTTAGGCCCCGTCCCTAGTGAGCAGTTCTTC. Its translation is CASSLGPVPSEQFF.

This clonotype was found a few times. The J gene is TRBJ2-2, the V gene TRBV7-3; D is ambiguous. The ends were cut back, 2 bases at V and 7 bases at J, with 8 bases in the middle. The CDR3 runs to 13 residues. The germline gives CDR1 SGHTA, CDR2 FQGTGA. The CDR3 region is CASSLFRGGELFF. The CDR3 coding sequence is TGTGCCAGCAGCTTATTCCGCGGCGGGGAGCTGTTTTTT.

This chain joins TRBV18 and TRBJ2-3; the D gene could be TRBD1 or TRBD2 (5 bases each). Deletions cut 0 bases from V and 2 bases from J, with 6 bases between. Germline V gene data show CDR1 as KGHSH and CDR2 as LQKENI. There are 14 residues in the CDR3. The CDR3 is CASSPPGPTDTQYF. CDR3 nucleotide sequence: TGTGCCAGCTCACCACCGGGACCCACAGATACGCAGTATTTT.

The genes are TRBV29-1 and TRBJ2-7; 7 positions agree with TRBD2. Germline lookup yields CDR1 SQVTM and CDR2 ANQGSEA. With 6 bases clipped from V and 7 bases from J, the junction kept 18 bases outside the gene matches. The CDR3 spans 15 residues. The CDR3 bases are TGCAGCGTGCCTAGGGAGGGGCGGGACTACAATGAGCAGTACTTC. This codes for CSVPREGRDYNEQYF.